The T cell receptor (beta chain) under discussion was sequenced for a study of early T cells in non-severe SARS-CoV-2 infection (dated by TCRdb to the early 2020s). For the wider study: Bulk RNA from unsorted whole blood was used for TCR sequencing, so alpha and beta chains could not be paired.

The study was a case-control design nested within a healthcare worker cohort in London, UK, with weekly nasopharyngeal swab PCR tests and blood sampling. Healthcare workers were recruited between 23 and 31 March 2020, during the week of the UK lockdown, and were followed weekly for up to roughly 15 weeks. Study-wide findings and limitations: VDJdb matching was skewed toward anti-spike CD8 responses, so virus-specific expansions were likely underestimated and private and CD4 specificities were missed.

Turning to this clonotype: This receptor's antigen is unknown. Per-base quality was not reported, and no clone a single base away is much larger than it.

The germline V gene yields MDHEN for CDR1 and SYDVKM for CDR2. Germline trimming: 5 bases from V, 2 bases from J; junction bases outside gene matches: 8. From cysteine to phenylalanine, the CDR3 is 16 amino acids long. The CDR3 DNA has 48 bases and is translated from base 1. Libraries were made using 5' RACE. Sequenced using a NextSeq 500. The TCR library protocol attached unique molecular identifiers to individual cDNA molecules to correct for sequencing error and PCR bias. Both TCR alpha and beta chains were sequenced, and tight co-correlation was observed between alpha and beta sequence abundances in each sample. Regarding the original processing steps: Decombinator V4 was used to annotate the V gene, J gene and CDR3 of the TCR sequences. TCRs were defined as expanded if a significant change between any two time points was detected under a Poisson model with p below 0.0001. TCR abundances were normalised to the total number of TCRs sequenced per sample and were expressed as counts per million. MAIT TCRs were defined by TRAV1-2 paired with TRAJ12, TRAJ20 or TRAJ33, and iNKT TCRs by TRAV10 paired with TRAJ18. VDJdb, accessed 1 November 2021, was searched for CMV, EBV and SARS-CoV-2 annotated TCRs, excluding TCRs annotated for multiple antigens. Starting from the raw public reads, TCRdb applied fastp trimming at Q25, assembled clones with MiXCR and retained in-frame beta chains. Every distinct CDR3 protein forms one entry, paired with its most common genes and DNA. The authors' filters were not applied to this entry. Within this sample are some 98,000 distinct CDR3 sequences, with around a sixth of them counted one time only. The ten largest clones add up to over 1% of the sample.

The sample consisted of whole blood. The sequence was obtained from an adult who was a healthcare worker with PCR-confirmed SARS-CoV-2 infection or an uninfected control (not recorded which). The V gene is TRBV28 and the J gene is TRBJ2-5, and 10 junction bases match TRBD1. The CDR3 region: CASSASGTGVQETQYF. The DNA reads TGTGCCAGCAGTGCATCCGGGACAGGGGTTCAAGAGACCCAGTACTTC. The full variable domain, with segments outside the CDR3 supplied by the reference TRBV28 and TRBJ2-5 proteins, appears as DVKVTQSSRYLVKRTGEKVFLECVQDMDHENMFWYRQDPGLGLRLIYFSYDVKMKEKGDIPEGYSVSREKKERFSLILESASTNQTSMYLCASSASGTGVQETQYFGPGTRLLVL.